These T cell receptor beta chains were read from a single sample in a study of prognosis after radiotherapy for stage I lung cancer. TCRdb reprocessed the multiplex PCR reads via MiXCR and lists one record per CDR3 protein. The sample has about 19,000 distinct CDR3 sequences; over 45% are singletons. The source was PBMCs, collected before or after stereotactic body radiation therapy (not recorded which). The receptors derive from a donor aged 50 or older with non-small cell lung cancer. Each CDR3 is given with its conserved first and last residue. The D gene is left open where the match is weak.

v_gene,j_gene,d_gene,CDR3aa
TRBV15,TRBJ2-7,.,CATSRDSFSYEQYF
TRBV6-2/TRBV6-3,TRBJ2-5,TRBD2,CASSGGLFQRQETQYF
TRBV12-3/TRBV12-4,TRBJ1-2,.,CASSSGVGYTF
TRBV28,TRBJ2-1,.,CASSPRGEVRSFYTLF
TRBV6-2/TRBV6-3,TRBJ2-3,TRBD2,CASSAGTSGSGVTDTQYF
TRBV2,TRBJ2-7,.,CASSEGSDLHYEQYF
TRBV20-1,TRBJ1-3,TRBD1,CSASRGTGSGNTIYF
TRBV12-3/TRBV12-4,TRBJ2-3,TRBD2,CASSEEWGGTDTQYF
TRBV4-2,TRBJ1-3,.,CASSQGGRGTRGNTIYF
TRBV19,TRBJ2-6,.,CASSVQGSGANVLTF
TRBV29-1,TRBJ2-7,.,CSVEEDRESRGYQYF
TRBV30,TRBJ2-3,TRBD2,CAWSVRTSGYRTDTQYF
TRBV30,TRBJ2-1,TRBD2,CAGGTSGSYNEQFF
TRBV27,TRBJ1-6,.,CASSFRQDNSPLHF
TRBV3-1,TRBJ1-3,.,CASSVADTIYF
TRBV12-3/TRBV12-4,TRBJ2-3,.,CASSPQGALAGAGGTQYF
TRBV18,TRBJ2-5,.,CASSPQETQYF
TRBV28,TRBJ1-1,.,CASSLLPGSTEAFF
TRBV4-1,TRBJ2-7,TRBD2,CASSQGGEGFEQYF
TRBV14,TRBJ2-7,TRBD1,CASSQDRRQGESYEQYF
TRBV27,TRBJ1-1,.,CASSTWGAYEAFF
TRBV12-3/TRBV12-4,TRBJ2-1,.,CASRPGFGEQFF
TRBV30,TRBJ1-2,.,CAWSSGQANYGYTF
TRBV7-6,TRBJ2-2,.,CASSLEGQNTGELFF
TRBV28,TRBJ2-2,TRBD2,CASTSPSGSHTGELFF
TRBV4-1,TRBJ1-2,.,CASSREYLDGYTF
TRBV12-3/TRBV12-4,TRBJ2-7,TRBD1,CASSPSGQSYEQYF
TRBV6-4,TRBJ2-2,.,CASSDSPGSTGELFF
TRBV10-3,TRBJ2-4,TRBD1,CAISKSDRGVKNIQYF
TRBV7-9,TRBJ2-3,.,CASSLVSAVLTDTQYF
TRBV2,TRBJ2-7,.,CASSVLGSSGEQYF
TRBV5-8,TRBJ1-5,.,CASSFQGLDYQPQHF
TRBV6-4,TRBJ2-1,TRBD2,CASSELAGLARRPKYNEQFF